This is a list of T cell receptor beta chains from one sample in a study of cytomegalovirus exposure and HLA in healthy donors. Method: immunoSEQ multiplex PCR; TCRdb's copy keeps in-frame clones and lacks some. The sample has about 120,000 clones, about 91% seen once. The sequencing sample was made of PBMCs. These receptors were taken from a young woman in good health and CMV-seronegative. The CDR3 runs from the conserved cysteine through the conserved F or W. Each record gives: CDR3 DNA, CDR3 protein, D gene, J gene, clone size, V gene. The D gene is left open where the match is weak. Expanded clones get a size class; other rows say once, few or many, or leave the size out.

DNA: TGTGCCAGCAGTCCCGGACTAATGAACACTGAAGCTTTCTTT; CDR3: CASSPGLMNTEAFF; D: NA; J: TRBJ1-1; size: NA; V: TRBV27
DNA: TGTGCCAGCAGCTTGGTCAGGGCCGCCACCGGGGAGCTGTTTTTT; CDR3: CASSLVRAATGELFF; D: NA; J: TRBJ2-2; size: NA; V: TRBV5-5
DNA: TGTGCCAGCAGTGGGATTACAGATAGCAATCAGCCCCAGCATTTT; CDR3: CASSGITDSNQPQHF; D: NA; J: TRBJ1-5; size: once; V: TRBV2
DNA: TGTGCCAGCAGCGAAGGGGGCCAGAAAGCTAGCACAGATACGCAGTATTTT; CDR3: CASSEGGQKASTDTQYF; D: TRBD1; J: TRBJ2-3; size: NA; V: TRBV4-2
DNA: TGTGCCAGCAGTAAGACAGGGGGTATCATTCAGTACTTC; CDR3: CASSKTGGIIQYF; D: TRBD1; J: TRBJ2-4; size: once; V: TRBV6-1
DNA: TGCGCCAGCTTAGACGAACCCCGACAGGGCCAGGGGACCCAGTACTTC; CDR3: CASLDEPRQGQGTQYF; D: TRBD1; J: TRBJ2-5; size: NA; V: TRBV5-1
DNA: TGTGCCAGCAGTGTCCGGACAATCCAAGAGACCCAGTACTTC; CDR3: CASSVRTIQETQYF; D: NA; J: TRBJ2-5; size: NA; V: TRBV2
DNA: TGTGCCAGCTCACCCACAGGACAGATAAATCAGCCCCAGCATTTT; CDR3: CASSPTGQINQPQHF; D: NA; J: TRBJ1-5; size: NA; V: TRBV18
DNA: TGTGCCAGCAGTGGGAGGGACAGGGACAATCAGCCCCAGCATTTT; CDR3: CASSGRDRDNQPQHF; D: TRBD1; J: TRBJ1-5; size: NA; V: TRBV2
DNA: TGCGCCAGCAGCATAACCGGGACAGCTAACTATGGCTACACCTTC; CDR3: CASSITGTANYGYTF; D: TRBD1; J: TRBJ1-2; size: NA; V: TRBV5-1
DNA: TGCGCCAGCAGCTCACAGGGGGAGAGGGAAAAACTGTTTTTT; CDR3: CASSSQGEREKLFF; D: TRBD1; J: TRBJ1-4; size: once; V: TRBV5-1
DNA: TGTGCCAGCAGTCTGGACGGGAATGGAAACACCATATATTTT; CDR3: CASSLDGNGNTIYF; D: NA; J: TRBJ1-3; size: NA; V: TRBV6-5
DNA: TGTGCCTGGAGCGCGGGGCACACCATATATTTT; CDR3: CAWSAGHTIYF; D: NA; J: TRBJ1-3; size: NA; V: TRBV30
DNA: TGTGCCAGCAGCTCAGGACTAGCGGGAGGGGCCGACGAGCAGTACTTC; CDR3: CASSSGLAGGADEQYF; D: TRBD2; J: TRBJ2-7; size: NA; V: TRBV11-3
DNA: TGTGCCAGCAGCTTATTAGCGGGGGGGGCTAGAAATGAGCAGTTCTTC; CDR3: CASSLLAGGARNEQFF; D: TRBD2; J: TRBJ2-1; size: NA; V: TRBV7-6
DNA: TGTGCCAGCTCGGGTCCCCCCTACAATGAGCAGTTCTTC; CDR3: CASSGPPYNEQFF; D: NA; J: TRBJ2-1; size: NA; V: TRBV28
DNA: TGCGCCAGCAGCCAAGATACCAGACAGCTCTCCTTC; CDR3: CASSQDTRQLSF; D: NA; J: TRBJ2-7; size: NA; V: TRBV4-3
DNA: TGTGCCAGCAGCCCCGGGGGTGGGGGGGTACCAAATCAGCCCCAGCATTTT; CDR3: CASSPGGGGVPNQPQHF; D: NA; J: TRBJ1-5; size: NA; V: TRBV27
DNA: TGTGCCTGGAGTGCGGGTGCTGAAGATGGCTACACCTTC; CDR3: CAWSAGAEDGYTF; D: NA; J: TRBJ1-2; size: NA; V: TRBV30
DNA: TGTGCCACCCCCCCGGACAGGGAAAGGGGAGAAGTGAAAACTGAAGCTTTCTTT; CDR3: CATPPDRERGEVKTEAFF; D: TRBD1; J: TRBJ1-1; size: NA; V: TRBV2
DNA: TGTGCCAGCAGCGTAGGGACTAGCGGGGTACGTAGGACAGATACGCAGTATTTT; CDR3: CASSVGTSGVRRTDTQYF; D: TRBD2; J: TRBJ2-3; size: once; V: TRBV9
DNA: TGTGCCAGCAGTAATGAGGCGGTCTACGAGCAGTACTTC; CDR3: CASSNEAVYEQYF; D: NA; J: TRBJ2-7; size: NA; V: TRBV2
DNA: TGTGCCAGCAGCTCAGGGTGGGGAACATACAATGAGCAGTTCTTC; CDR3: CASSSGWGTYNEQFF; D: NA; J: TRBJ2-1; size: NA; V: TRBV5-6
DNA: TGCAGCACCCAACGGGGGAACACTGAAGCTTTCTTT; CDR3: CSTQRGNTEAFF; D: NA; J: TRBJ1-1; size: NA; V: TRBV29-1